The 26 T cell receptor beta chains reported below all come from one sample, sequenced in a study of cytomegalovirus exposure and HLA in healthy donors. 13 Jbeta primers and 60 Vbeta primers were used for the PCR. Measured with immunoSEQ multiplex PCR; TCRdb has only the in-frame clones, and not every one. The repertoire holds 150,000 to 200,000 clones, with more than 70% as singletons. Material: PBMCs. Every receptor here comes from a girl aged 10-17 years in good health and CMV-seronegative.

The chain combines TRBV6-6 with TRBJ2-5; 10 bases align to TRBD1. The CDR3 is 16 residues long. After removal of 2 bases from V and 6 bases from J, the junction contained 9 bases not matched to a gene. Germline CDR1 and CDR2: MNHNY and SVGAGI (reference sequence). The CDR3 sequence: CASSYEDRGSGQTQYF. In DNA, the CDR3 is TGTGCCAGCAGTTACGAGGACAGGGGGTCTGGACAGACCCAGTACTTC.

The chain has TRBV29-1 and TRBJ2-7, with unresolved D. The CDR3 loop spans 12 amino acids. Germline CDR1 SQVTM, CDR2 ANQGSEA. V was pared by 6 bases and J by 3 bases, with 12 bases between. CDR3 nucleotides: TGCAGCGTAGTTACACTATTCTACGAGCAGTACTTC. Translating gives CSVVTLFYEQYF.

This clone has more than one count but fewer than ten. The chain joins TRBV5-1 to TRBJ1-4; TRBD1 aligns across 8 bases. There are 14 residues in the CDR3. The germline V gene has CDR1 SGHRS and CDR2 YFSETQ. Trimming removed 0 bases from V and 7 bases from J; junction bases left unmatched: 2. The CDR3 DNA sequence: TGCGCCAGCAGCTTGGCACAGGGGGGTGAAAAACTGTTTTTT. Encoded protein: CASSLAQGGEKLFF.

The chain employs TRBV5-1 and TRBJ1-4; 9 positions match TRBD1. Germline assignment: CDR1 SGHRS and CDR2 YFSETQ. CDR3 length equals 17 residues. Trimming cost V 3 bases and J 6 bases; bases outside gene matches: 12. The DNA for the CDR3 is TGCGCCAGCAGCTACCTTTTTCCGGGACAGGGTTATGAAAAACTGTTTTTT. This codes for CASSYLFPGQGYEKLFF.

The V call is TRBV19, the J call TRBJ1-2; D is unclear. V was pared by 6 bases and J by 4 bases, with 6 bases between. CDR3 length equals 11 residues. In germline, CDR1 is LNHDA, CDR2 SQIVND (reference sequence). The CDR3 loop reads CASRNSYGYTF. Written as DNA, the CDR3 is TGTGCCAGTAGGAACAGCTATGGCTACACCTTC.

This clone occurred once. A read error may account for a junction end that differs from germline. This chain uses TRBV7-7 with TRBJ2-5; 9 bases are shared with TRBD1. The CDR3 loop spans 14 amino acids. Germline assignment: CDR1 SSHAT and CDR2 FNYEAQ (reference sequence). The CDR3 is CASSSRTGVETQYF. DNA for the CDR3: TGTGCTAGCAGCTCCCGGACAGGGGTAGAGACCCAGTACTTC. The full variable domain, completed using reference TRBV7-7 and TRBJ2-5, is GAGVSQSPRYKVTKRGQDVTLRCDPISSHATLYWYQQALGQGPEFLTYFNYEAQPDKSGLPSDRFSAERPEGSISTLTIQRTEQRDSAMYRCASSSRTGVETQYFGPGTRLLVL.

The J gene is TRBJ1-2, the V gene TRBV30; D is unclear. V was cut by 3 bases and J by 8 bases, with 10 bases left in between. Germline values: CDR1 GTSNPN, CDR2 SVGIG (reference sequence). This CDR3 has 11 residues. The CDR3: CAWRPGGGYTF. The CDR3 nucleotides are TGTGCCTGGAGACCGGGAGGGGGCTACACCTTC. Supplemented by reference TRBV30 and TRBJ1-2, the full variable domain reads SQTIHQWPATLVQPVGSPLSLECTVEGTSNPNLYWYRQAAGRGLQLLFYSVGIGQISSEVPQNLSASRPQDRQFILSSKKLLLSDSGFYLCAWRPGGGYTFGSGTRLTVV.

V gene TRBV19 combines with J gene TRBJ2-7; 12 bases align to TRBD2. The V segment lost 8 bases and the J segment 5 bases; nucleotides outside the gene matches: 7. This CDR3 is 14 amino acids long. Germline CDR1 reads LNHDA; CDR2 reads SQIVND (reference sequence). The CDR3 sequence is CASALAGGPHEQYF. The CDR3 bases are TGTGCCAGTGCCCTAGCGGGGGGGCCGCACGAGCAGTACTTC.

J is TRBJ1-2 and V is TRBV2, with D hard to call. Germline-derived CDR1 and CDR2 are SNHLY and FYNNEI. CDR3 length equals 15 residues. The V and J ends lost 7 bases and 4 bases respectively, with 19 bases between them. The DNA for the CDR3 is TGTGCCAGCATCCCGAGAGGGCTTGTCCTCTATGGCTACACCTTC. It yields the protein CASIPRGLVLYGYTF.

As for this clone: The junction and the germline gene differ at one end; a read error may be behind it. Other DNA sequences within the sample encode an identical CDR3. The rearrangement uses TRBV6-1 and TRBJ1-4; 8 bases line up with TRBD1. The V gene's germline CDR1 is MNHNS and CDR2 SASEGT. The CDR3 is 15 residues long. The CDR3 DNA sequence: TGTGCCAGCAGTGGAGACAGGGGTGGGAATGAAAAGCTGTTTTTT. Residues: CASSGDRGGNEKLFF.

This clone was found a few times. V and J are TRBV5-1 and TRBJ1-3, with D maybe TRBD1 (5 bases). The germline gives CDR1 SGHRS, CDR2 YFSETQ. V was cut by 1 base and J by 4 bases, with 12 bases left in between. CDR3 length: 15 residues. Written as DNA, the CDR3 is TGCGCCAGCAGCTTGTGGGGGGGAGCAGGAAACACCATATATTTT. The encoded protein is CASSLWGGAGNTIYF. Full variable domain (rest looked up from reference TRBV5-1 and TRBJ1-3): KAGVTQTPRYLIKTRGQQVTLSCSPISGHRSVSWYQQTPGQGLQFLFEYFSETQRNKGNFPGRFSGRQFSNSRSEMNVSTLELGDSALYLCASSLWGGAGNTIYFGEGSWLTVV.

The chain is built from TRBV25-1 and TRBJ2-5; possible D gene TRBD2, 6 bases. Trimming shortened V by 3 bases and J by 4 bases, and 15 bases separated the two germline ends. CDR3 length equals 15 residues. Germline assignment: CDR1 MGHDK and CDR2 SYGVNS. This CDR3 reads CASSEGGGGTETQYF. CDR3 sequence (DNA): TGTGCCAGCAGTGAGGGAGGTGGGGGGACAGAGACCCAGTACTTC.

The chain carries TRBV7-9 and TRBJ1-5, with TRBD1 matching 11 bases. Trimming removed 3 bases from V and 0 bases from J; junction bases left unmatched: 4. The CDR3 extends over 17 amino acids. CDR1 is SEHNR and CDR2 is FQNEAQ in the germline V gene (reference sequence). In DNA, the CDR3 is TGTGCCAGCAGCTTGGTTGGGACAGGGGGTAGCAATCAGCCCCAGCATTTT. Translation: CASSLVGTGGSNQPQHF. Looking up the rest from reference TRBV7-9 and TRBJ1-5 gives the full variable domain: DTGVSQNPRHKITKRGQNVTFRCDPISEHNRLYWYRQTLGQGPEFLTYFQNEAQLEKSRLLSDRFSAERPKGSFSTLEIQRTEQGDSAMYLCASSLVGTGGSNQPQHFGDGTRLSIL.

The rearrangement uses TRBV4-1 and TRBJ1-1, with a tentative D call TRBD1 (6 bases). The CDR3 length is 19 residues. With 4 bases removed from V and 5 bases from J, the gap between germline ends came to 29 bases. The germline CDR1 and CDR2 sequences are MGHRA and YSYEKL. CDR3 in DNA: TGCGCCAGCAGCCGAGGATATTCCGTCATTGGGGGCGATTCGACTGAAGCTTTCTTT. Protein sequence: CASSRGYSVIGGDSTEAFF.

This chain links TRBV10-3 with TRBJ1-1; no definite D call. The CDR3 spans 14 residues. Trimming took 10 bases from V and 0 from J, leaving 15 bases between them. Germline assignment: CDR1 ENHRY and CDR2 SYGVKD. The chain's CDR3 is CASGRHTMNTEAFF. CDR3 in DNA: TGTGCCAGCGGCCGCCACACAATGAACACTGAAGCTTTCTTT.

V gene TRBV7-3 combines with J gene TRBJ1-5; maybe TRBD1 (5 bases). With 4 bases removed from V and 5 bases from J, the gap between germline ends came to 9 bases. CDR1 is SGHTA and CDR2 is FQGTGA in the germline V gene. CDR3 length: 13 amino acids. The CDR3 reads CASSSGPDQPQHF. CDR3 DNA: TGTGCCAGCAGCTCAGGGCCGGATCAGCCCCAGCATTTT.

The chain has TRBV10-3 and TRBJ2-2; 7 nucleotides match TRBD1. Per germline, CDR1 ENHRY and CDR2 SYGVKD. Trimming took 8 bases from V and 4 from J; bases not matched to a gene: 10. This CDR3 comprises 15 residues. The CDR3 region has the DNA TGTGCCATCTCCCAAACAGGGGCTATCACCGGGGAGCTGTTTTTT. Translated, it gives CAISQTGAITGELFF.

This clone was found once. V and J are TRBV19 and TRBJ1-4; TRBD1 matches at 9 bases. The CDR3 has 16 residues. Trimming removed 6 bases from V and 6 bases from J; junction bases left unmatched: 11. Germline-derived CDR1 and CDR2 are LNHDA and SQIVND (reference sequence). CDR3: CASRLQGARHDEKLFF. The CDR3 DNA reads TGTGCCAGTAGGCTACAGGGGGCACGTCACGATGAAAAACTGTTTTTT.

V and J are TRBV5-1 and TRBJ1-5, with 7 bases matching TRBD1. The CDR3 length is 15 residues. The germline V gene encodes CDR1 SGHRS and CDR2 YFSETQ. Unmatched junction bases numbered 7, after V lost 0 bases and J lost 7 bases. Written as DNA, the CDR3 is TGCGCCAGCAGCTTGGCCGGGACAGATGACCAGCCCCAGCATTTT. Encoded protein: CASSLAGTDDQPQHF. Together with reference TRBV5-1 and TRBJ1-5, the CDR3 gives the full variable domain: KAGVTQTPRYLIKTRGQQVTLSCSPISGHRSVSWYQQTPGQGLQFLFEYFSETQRNKGNFPGRFSGRQFSNSRSEMNVSTLELGDSALYLCASSLAGTDDQPQHFGDGTRLSIL.

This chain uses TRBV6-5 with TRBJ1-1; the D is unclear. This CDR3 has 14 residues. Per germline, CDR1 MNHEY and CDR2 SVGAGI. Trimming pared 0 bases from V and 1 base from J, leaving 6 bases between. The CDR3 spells CASSYSTRNTEAFF. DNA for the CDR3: TGTGCCAGCAGTTACTCGACACGGAACACTGAAGCTTTCTTT.

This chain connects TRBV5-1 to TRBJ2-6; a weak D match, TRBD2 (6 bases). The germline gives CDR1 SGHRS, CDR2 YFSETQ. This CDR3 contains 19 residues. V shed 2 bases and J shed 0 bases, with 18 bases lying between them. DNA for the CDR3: TGCGCCAGCAGCTTCGATCCTAGCAGGAGGGACTCTGGGGCCAACGTCCTGACTTTC. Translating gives CASSFDPSRRDSGANVLTF.

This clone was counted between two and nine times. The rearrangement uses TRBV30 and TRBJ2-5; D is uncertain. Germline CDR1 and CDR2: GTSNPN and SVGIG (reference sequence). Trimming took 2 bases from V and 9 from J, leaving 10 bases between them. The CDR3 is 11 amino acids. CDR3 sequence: CAWSITRAQYF. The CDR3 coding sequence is TGTGCCTGGAGTATAACCCGAGCCCAGTACTTC.

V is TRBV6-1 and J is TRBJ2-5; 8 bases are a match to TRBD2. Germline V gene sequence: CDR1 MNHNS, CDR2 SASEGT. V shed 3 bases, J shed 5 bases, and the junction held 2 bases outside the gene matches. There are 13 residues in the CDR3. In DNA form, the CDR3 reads TGTGCCAGCAGTGAGCGGGGGGATGAGACCCAGTACTTC. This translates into CASSERGDETQYF.

The CDR3 region is CAGDFTSGGYNEQFF. The DNA of the CDR3 is TGTGCCGGAGACTTCACTAGCGGGGGTTACAATGAGCAGTTCTTC. The chain joins TRBV30 to TRBJ2-1; 11 bases map to TRBD2. This CDR3 comprises 15 residues. The junction had 10 bases not matched to a gene; V was cut back by 8 bases and J by 4 bases. Germline CDR1 reads GTSNPN; CDR2 reads SVGIG (reference sequence).

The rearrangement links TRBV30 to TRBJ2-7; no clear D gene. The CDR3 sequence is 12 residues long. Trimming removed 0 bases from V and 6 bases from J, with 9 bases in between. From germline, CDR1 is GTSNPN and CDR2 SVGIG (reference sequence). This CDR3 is CAWSVAAVEQYF. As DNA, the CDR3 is TGTGCCTGGAGTGTAGCTGCGGTCGAGCAGTACTTC.

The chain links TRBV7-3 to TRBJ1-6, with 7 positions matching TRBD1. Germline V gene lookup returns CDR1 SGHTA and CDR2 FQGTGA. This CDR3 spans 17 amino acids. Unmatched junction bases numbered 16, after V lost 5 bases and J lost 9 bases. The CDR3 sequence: CASSLNTGTAKPSPLHF. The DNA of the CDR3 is TGTGCCAGCAGCCTCAACACCGGGACAGCCAAGCCTTCACCCCTCCACTTT.